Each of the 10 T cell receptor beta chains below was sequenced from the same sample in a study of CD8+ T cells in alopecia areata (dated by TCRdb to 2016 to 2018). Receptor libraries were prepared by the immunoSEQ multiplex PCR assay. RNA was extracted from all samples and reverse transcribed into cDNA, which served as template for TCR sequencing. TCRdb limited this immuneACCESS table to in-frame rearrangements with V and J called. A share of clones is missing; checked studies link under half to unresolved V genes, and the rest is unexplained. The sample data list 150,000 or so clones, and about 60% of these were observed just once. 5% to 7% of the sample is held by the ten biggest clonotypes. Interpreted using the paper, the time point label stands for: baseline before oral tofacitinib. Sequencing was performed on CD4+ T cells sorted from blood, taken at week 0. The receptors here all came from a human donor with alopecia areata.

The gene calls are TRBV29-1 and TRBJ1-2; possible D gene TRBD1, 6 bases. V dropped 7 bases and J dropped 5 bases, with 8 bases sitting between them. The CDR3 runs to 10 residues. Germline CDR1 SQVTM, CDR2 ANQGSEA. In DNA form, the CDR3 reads TGCAGCGCAGGGGAATATGGCTACACCTTC. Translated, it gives CSAGEYGYTF.

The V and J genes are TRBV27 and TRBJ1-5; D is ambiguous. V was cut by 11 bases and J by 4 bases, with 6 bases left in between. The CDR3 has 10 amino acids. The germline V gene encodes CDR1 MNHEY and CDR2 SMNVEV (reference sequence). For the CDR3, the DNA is TGTGCCGTAGGGAATCAGCCCCAGCATTTT. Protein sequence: CAVGNQPQHF.

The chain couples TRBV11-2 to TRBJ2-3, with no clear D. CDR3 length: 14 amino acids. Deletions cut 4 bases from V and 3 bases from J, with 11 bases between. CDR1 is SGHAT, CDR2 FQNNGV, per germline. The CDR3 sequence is CASSSTRQTDTQYF. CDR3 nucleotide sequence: TGTGCCAGCAGCTCTACTCGCCAAACAGATACGCAGTATTTT. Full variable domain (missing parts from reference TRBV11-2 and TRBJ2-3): EAGVAQSPRYKIIEKRQSVAFWCNPISGHATLYWYQQILGQGPKLLIQFQNNGVVDDSQLPKDRFSAERLKGVDSTLKIQPAKLEDSAVYLCASSSTRQTDTQYFGPGTRLTVL.

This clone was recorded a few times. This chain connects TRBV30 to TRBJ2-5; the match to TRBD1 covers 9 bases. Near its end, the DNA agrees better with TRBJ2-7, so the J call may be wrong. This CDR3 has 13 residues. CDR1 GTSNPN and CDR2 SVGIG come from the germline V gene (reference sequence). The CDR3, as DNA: TGTGCCTGCAAACGGACAGGGGTCCACGAGCAGTACTTC. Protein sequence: CACKRTGVHEQYF.

CDR3 loop: CSVGTSGTSDTQYF. The CDR3 DNA sequence: TGCAGCGTTGGCACTAGCGGGACGTCAGATACGCAGTATTTT. The chain employs TRBV29-1 and TRBJ2-3; TRBD2 agrees at 10 bases. The junction had 5 bases not matched to a gene; V was cut back by 4 bases and J by 4 bases. CDR3 length equals 14 residues. CDR1 SQVTM and CDR2 ANQGSEA come from the germline V gene.

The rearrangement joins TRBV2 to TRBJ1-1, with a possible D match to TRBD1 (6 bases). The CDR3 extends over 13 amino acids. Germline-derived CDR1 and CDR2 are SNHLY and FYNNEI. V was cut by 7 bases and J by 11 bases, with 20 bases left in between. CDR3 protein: CASTLGQSTVAFF. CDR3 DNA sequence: TGTGCCAGCACTCTAGGACAGTCAACGGTGGCTTTCTTT.

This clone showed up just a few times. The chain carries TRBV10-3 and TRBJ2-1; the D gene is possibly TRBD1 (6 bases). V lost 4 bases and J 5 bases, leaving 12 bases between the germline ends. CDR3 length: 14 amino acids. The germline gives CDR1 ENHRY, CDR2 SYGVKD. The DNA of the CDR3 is TGTGCCATCAGTGCCGGGACACAAAACAATGAGCAGTTCTTC. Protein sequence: CAISAGTQNNEQFF.

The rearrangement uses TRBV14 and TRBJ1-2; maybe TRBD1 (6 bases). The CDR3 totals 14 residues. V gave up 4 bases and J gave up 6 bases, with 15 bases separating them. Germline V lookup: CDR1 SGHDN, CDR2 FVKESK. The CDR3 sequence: CASSPRTWGHGYTF. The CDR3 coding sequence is TGTGCCAGCAGCCCCCGAACCTGGGGGCATGGCTACACCTTC.

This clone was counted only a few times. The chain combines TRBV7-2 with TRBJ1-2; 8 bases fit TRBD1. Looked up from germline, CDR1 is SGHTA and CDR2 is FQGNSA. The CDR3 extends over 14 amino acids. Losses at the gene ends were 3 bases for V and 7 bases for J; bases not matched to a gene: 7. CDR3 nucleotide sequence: TGTGCCAGCAGCTTTAGCAACAGGGGGTTTGGCTACACCTTC. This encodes CASSFSNRGFGYTF.

The CDR3 reads CASSRGTGNDGYTF. DNA for the CDR3: TGCGCCAGCAGCCGCGGGACAGGGAATGATGGCTACACCTTC. This chain connects TRBV5-1 to TRBJ1-2, with 9 nucleotides matching TRBD1. This CDR3 is 14 amino acids long. CDR1 and CDR2 from the germline V gene are SGHRS and YFSETQ. V lost 4 bases and J lost 6; bases outside the gene matches: 7.